This T cell receptor (beta chain) was sequenced for a study of blood T cell repertoires in COVID-19. Study summary: Acute and convalescent COVID-19 specimens originated in the United States, Italy and Spain. T cells, B-cell-depleted T cells, or PBMCs provided the cDNA or gDNA that served as material.

Source study methods: Researchers report that nucleated cell counts were estimated from reference gene primer amplification. The table came from immunoSEQ multiplex PCR; TCRdb's copy has only in-frame clones and leaves some out. That table supplies the V and J calls and clone size; D and trimming were determined from the DNA. This sample carries around 250,000 clones, around 83% of them seen once, and the ten largest clones take about 3.5%. This clone showed up just a few times. Trimming took off 7 bases at V and 5 bases at J, with 14 bases between the two ends. Germline CDR1 LGHDT, CDR2 YNNKEL (reference sequence). CDR3 length: 14 amino acids.

The gene calls are TRBV3-1 (or the pseudogene TRBV3-2) and TRBJ2-2, with D maybe TRBD2 (6 bases). The TCR was taken from a man in his late teens or twenties with active or convalescent COVID-19. Sequencing was carried out using peripheral blood. The CDR3 DNA reads TGTGCCAGCAAAACGCGGGGTGGGACCGGGGAGCTGTTTTTT. Translated: CASKTRGGTGELFF.